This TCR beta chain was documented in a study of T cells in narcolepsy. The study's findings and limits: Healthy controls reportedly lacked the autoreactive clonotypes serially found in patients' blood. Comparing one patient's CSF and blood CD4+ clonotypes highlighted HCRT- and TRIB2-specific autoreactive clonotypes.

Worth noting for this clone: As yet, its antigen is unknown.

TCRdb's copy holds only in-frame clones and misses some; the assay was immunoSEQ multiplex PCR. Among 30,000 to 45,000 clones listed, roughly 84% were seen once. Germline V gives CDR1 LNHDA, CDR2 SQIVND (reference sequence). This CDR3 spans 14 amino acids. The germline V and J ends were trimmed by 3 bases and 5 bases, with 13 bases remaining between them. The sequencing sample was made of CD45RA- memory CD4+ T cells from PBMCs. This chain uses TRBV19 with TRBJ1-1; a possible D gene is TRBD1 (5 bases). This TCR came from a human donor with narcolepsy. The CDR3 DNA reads TGTGCCAGTAGTATCGGGGCTGACGGGACTGAAGCTTTCTTT. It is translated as CASSIGADGTEAFF.